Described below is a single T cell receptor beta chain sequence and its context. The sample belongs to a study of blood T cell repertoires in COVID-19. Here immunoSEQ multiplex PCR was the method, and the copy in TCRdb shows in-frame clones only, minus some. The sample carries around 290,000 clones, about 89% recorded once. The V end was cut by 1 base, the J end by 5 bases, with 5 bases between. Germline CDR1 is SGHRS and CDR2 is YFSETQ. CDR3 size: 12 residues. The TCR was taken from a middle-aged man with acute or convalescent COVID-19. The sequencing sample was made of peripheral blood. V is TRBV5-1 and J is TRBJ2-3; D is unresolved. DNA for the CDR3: TGCGCCAGCAGCTTGATTAGAGATACGCAGTATTTT. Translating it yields CASSLIRDTQYF.